These 32 T cell receptor beta chains originate from one sample sequenced in a study of T cell responses to AZD1222 COVID-19 vaccine. This table comes from immunoSEQ multiplex PCR, and its TCRdb copy is limited to in-frame clones, with some not included. Among 30,000 to 35,000 clones listed, about nine tenths were seen once. The sample in question was peripheral blood, obtained 28 days after the second AZD1222 dose. These TCRs come from an adult who received the AZD1222 COVID-19 vaccine.

This sequence joins TRBV15 and TRBJ1-3; D ambiguous. Germline CDR1 and CDR2: LNHNV and YYDKDF (reference sequence). Trimming removed 0 bases at V and 0 bases at J, with 12 bases between. The CDR3 extends over 17 amino acids. CDR3 bases: TGTGCCACCAGCAGAGATAAGGCAGTTTCCTCTGGAAACACCATATATTTT. Translating gives CATSRDKAVSSGNTIYF.

V usage is TRBV3-1 (or the pseudogene TRBV3-2) and J usage is TRBJ1-6; unclear D gene. CDR3 size: 14 residues. Germline V gives CDR1 LGHDT, CDR2 YNNKEL (reference sequence). The V end lost 4 bases, the J end lost 7 bases, and 11 bases lay between the germline ends. This CDR3 reads CASSLRGTNSPLHF. The CDR3 bases are TGTGCCAGCAGCCTCCGCGGCACCAATTCACCCCTCCACTTT.

This sequence joins TRBV19 and TRBJ1-5; 8 bases fit TRBD1. Germline V lookup: CDR1 LNHDA, CDR2 SQIVND (reference sequence). The V segment lost 5 bases and the J segment 6 bases; nucleotides outside the gene matches: 6. This CDR3 contains 14 residues. The CDR3 protein is CASSERTGSQPQHF. CDR3 nucleotides: TGTGCCAGTAGTGAGCGGACAGGGAGTCAGCCCCAGCATTTT.

The chain has TRBV5-5 and TRBJ2-3; TRBD2 matches at 7 bases. After removal of 4 bases from V and 0 bases from J, the junction contained 5 bases not matched to a gene. This CDR3 is 15 amino acids long. The V gene's germline CDR1 is SGHKS and CDR2 YYEKEE (reference sequence). CDR3 in amino acids: CASSAREASTDTQYF. CDR3 nucleotides: TGTGCCAGCAGCGCCCGGGAGGCTAGCACAGATACGCAGTATTTT.

This rearrangement joins TRBV24-1 to TRBJ2-1, with 7 bases that match TRBD2. Trimming at V came to 2 bases and at J to 5 bases, leaving 8 bases not matched to a gene. Germline CDR1 reads KGHDR; CDR2 reads SFDVKD. The CDR3 has 16 residues. For the CDR3, the DNA is TGTGCCACCAGTGATTCCAGGACTAGTCCACACAATGAGCAGTTCTTC. Translating it yields CATSDSRTSPHNEQFF.

The rearrangement links TRBV18 to TRBJ2-1, with D possibly being TRBD2 (6 bases). V was pared by 4 bases and J by 9 bases, with 16 bases between. The germline V gene encodes CDR1 KGHSH and CDR2 LQKENI. The CDR3 runs to 14 residues. The CDR3 reads CASSLAERDREQFF. Here the CDR3 DNA reads TGTGCCAGCTCACTAGCGGAGAGGGATCGTGAGCAGTTCTTC.

There are a few counts of this clone. V is TRBV7-9 and J is TRBJ2-1, with D hard to call. The CDR3 totals 13 residues. V gave up 5 bases and J gave up 4 bases, with 9 bases separating them. From germline, CDR1 is SEHNR and CDR2 FQNEAQ (reference sequence). CDR3 sequence (DNA): TGTGCCAGCAGCCCCTACGATTACAATGAGCAGTTCTTC. This gives the protein CASSPYDYNEQFF.

The rearrangement joins TRBV19 to TRBJ1-4; no definite D call. Between the trimmed V and J ends, which lost 3 bases and 0 bases, there was a span of 8 bases. Looked up from germline, CDR1 is LNHDA and CDR2 is SQIVND (reference sequence). The CDR3 extends over 15 amino acids. The CDR3 DNA sequence: TGTGCCAGTAGTATCAGCGGGCCAACTAATGAAAAACTGTTTTTT. It yields the protein CASSISGPTNEKLFF.

The chain couples TRBV12-5 to TRBJ1-2; 7 nucleotides align to TRBD1. The CDR3 is 14 amino acids. CDR1 and CDR2 (germline): LGHNT, FRNRAP. Germline trimming cut 6 bases from V and 8 bases from J; bases unmatched to any gene: 12. CDR3 bases: TGTGCTAGTGGGGCAGGGGGGACTAGCTGGGGCTACACCTTC. It translates to CASGAGGTSWGYTF.

The CDR3 sequence is CASSRAGYTYEQYF. The CDR3 DNA reads TGTGCCAGCAGCCGAGCGGGATATACCTACGAGCAGTACTTC. The chain is built from TRBV28 and TRBJ2-7; TRBD2 aligns across 7 bases. Germline V gives CDR1 MDHEN, CDR2 SYDVKM. With V trimmed by 6 bases and J by 2 bases, 7 bases remained unmatched. This CDR3 region has 14 residues.

A single count supports this clone. The chain joins TRBV7-2 to TRBJ1-4; no firm D call. There are 13 residues in the CDR3. V gave up 2 bases and J gave up 7 bases, with 8 bases separating them. In germline, CDR1 is SGHTA, CDR2 FQGNSA. CDR3: CASSLLFGEKLFF. CDR3 coding DNA: TGTGCCAGCAGCTTACTCTTTGGTGAAAAACTGTTTTTT.

The V gene is TRBV28, the J gene TRBJ2-7, with a tentative D call TRBD1 (5 bases). CDR1 is MDHEN and CDR2 is SYDVKM in the germline V gene. The CDR3 is 13 residues long. V was shortened by 7 bases and J by 4 bases, with 14 bases between the two germline ends. CDR3 in DNA: TGTGCCAGCAACCCGACAGTAACGTACGAGCAGTACTTC. Protein: CASNPTVTYEQYF.

The chain is built from TRBV3-1 (or the pseudogene TRBV3-2) and TRBJ2-6; D is ambiguous. The CDR3 has 14 residues. V was clipped by 1 base and J by 4 bases, with 5 bases between them. Germline CDR1 reads LGHDT; CDR2 reads YNNKEL (reference sequence). The CDR3 reads CASSQAAGANVLTF. The CDR3 DNA sequence: TGTGCCAGCAGCCAAGCTGCAGGGGCCAACGTCCTGACTTTC.

The chain is built from TRBV6-1 and TRBJ2-7; TRBD2 matches at 8 bases. Germline CDR1 reads MNHNS; CDR2 reads SASEGT. V shed 3 bases and J 3 bases; nucleotides not matched to a gene: 19. The CDR3 has 19 residues. CDR3 DNA sequence: TGTGCCAGCAGTGACGGTATCCGCCGGACTAGCAGGAAGTTCTACGAGCAGTACTTC. Protein product: CASSDGIRRTSRKFYEQYF.

In its sample, this clone was seen a few times. The chain combines TRBV10-1 with TRBJ1-1; D perhaps matches TRBD1 (6 bases). Trimming cost V 6 bases and J 2 bases, with 13 bases left between them. Germline CDR1 and CDR2: WNHNN and SYGVQD (reference sequence). There are 14 residues in the CDR3. CDR3 coding DNA: TGCGCCAGCAGCACGGGGGACATCAACACTGAAGCTTTCTTT. This translates into CASSTGDINTEAFF.

This chain links TRBV19 with TRBJ2-1; 16 nucleotides line up with TRBD2. Germline lookup yields CDR1 LNHDA and CDR2 SQIVND (reference sequence). There are 17 residues in the CDR3. The V segment lost 4 bases and the J segment 7 bases; nucleotides outside the gene matches: 7. The CDR3 reads CASSKGTSGRARNEQFF. CDR3 coding DNA: TGTGCCAGTAGTAAAGGGACTAGCGGGAGGGCCAGGAATGAGCAGTTCTTC.

The chain couples TRBV10-2 to TRBJ2-5; the match to TRBD2 covers 8 bases. V shed 4 bases, J shed 8 bases, and the junction held 12 bases outside the gene matches. The germline V gene encodes CDR1 WSHSY and CDR2 SAAADI. This CDR3 comprises 15 residues. CDR3 nucleotide sequence: TGCGCCAGCAGTGCTTGGCGGGGGGCCCCGTCCACCCAGTACTTC. Its translation: CASSAWRGAPSTQYF.

The chain is built from TRBV6-5 and TRBJ2-7; the D is unclear. CDR3 length: 14 residues. CDR1 is MNHEY, CDR2 SVGAGI, per germline. V shed 5 bases and J shed 2 bases, with 13 bases lying between them. The CDR3 DNA reads as TGTGCCAGCAGTCAAAACAGTGGCCCCTACGAGCAGTACTTC. Translating it yields CASSQNSGPYEQYF.

The J gene is TRBJ2-2, the V gene TRBV5-5; D perhaps matches TRBD1 (5 bases). CDR1 SGHKS and CDR2 YYEKEE come from the germline V gene (reference sequence). V was clipped by 3 bases and J by 1 base, with 10 bases between them. The CDR3 covers 15 residues. The CDR3 loop is CASSSQQENTGELFF. Written as DNA, the CDR3 is TGTGCCAGCAGCTCACAACAGGAGAACACCGGGGAGCTGTTTTTT.

The chain recombines TRBV19 with TRBJ2-1; D unclear. Germline CDR1 LNHDA, CDR2 SQIVND (reference sequence). Trimming removed 0 bases from V and 6 bases from J, with 12 bases in between. There are 15 residues in the CDR3. CDR3 DNA sequence: TGTGCCAGTAGTATAGAACAGACTCTTGGCAATGAGCAGTTCTTC. Translation gives CASSIEQTLGNEQFF. Variable domain in full (rest from reference TRBV19 and TRBJ2-1): DGGITQSPKYLFRKEGQNVTLSCEQNLNHDAMYWYRQDPGQGLRLIYYSQIVNDFQKGDIAEGYSVSREKKESFPLTVTSAQKNPTAFYLCASSIEQTLGNEQFFGPGTRLTVL.

Notes on this clone: The junction differs from germline at one of its ends, possibly a read error. J is TRBJ1-1 and V is TRBV18; D is uncertain. Germline CDR1 KGHSH, CDR2 LQKENI. The CDR3 loop spans 16 amino acids. CDR3 region: CASSPPVNTDNNEAFF. The DNA of the CDR3 is TGTGCCAGCTCACCACCCGTCAATACAGACAACAATGAAGCTTTCTTT.

The chain combines TRBV6-5 with TRBJ1-1, with TRBD1 matching 8 bases. Per the germline V gene, CDR1 is MNHEY and CDR2 is SVGAGI. V lost 6 bases, J lost 11 bases, and 8 bases stayed unmatched. This CDR3 has 12 residues. This chain's CDR3 is CASRPRQGSAFF. The DNA of the CDR3 is TGTGCCAGCAGGCCACGACAGGGGTCGGCTTTCTTT.

This chain uses TRBV6-5 with TRBJ1-1; D perhaps matches TRBD1 (5 bases). The CDR3 runs 14 residues. CDR1 is MNHEY, CDR2 SVGAGI, per germline. The V gene lost 0 bases and the J gene lost 0 bases, with 5 bases spanning the gap. The CDR3 DNA follows: TGTGCCAGCAGTTACTCGGGGGTGAACACTGAAGCTTTCTTT. It is translated as CASSYSGVNTEAFF.

In its sample, this clone was seen once. In DNA form, the CDR3 reads TGCAGCGTTGGAATCGAGGAGCAGTTCTTC. It encodes CSVGIEEQFF. This rearrangement joins TRBV29-1 to TRBJ2-1; D remains unclear. V was shortened by 4 bases and J by 10 bases, with 8 bases between the two germline ends. This CDR3 region has 10 residues. Per the germline V gene, CDR1 is SQVTM and CDR2 is ANQGSEA.

V is TRBV18 and J is TRBJ1-2, with a tentative D call TRBD1 (5 bases). Germline V gene sequence: CDR1 KGHSH, CDR2 LQKENI. CDR3 length: 14 residues. Trimming cost V 3 bases and J 4 bases, with 12 bases left between them. The CDR3 protein is CASSPDRDLYGYTF. CDR3 in DNA: TGTGCCAGCTCACCTGACCGGGACCTCTATGGCTACACCTTC.

This CDR3 reads CASSLTDVPREQYF. CDR3 nucleotide sequence: TGTGCCAGCAGCTTGACCGACGTGCCCAGGGAGCAGTACTTC. J is TRBJ2-7 and V is TRBV7-9; D unclear. This CDR3 is built from 14 residues. V was trimmed by 3 bases and J by 7 bases, leaving 16 bases between them. From germline, CDR1 is SEHNR and CDR2 FQNEAQ (reference sequence).

This clone appeared once. The gene calls are TRBV5-1 and TRBJ2-6; D is possibly TRBD1 (5 bases). Deletions cut 2 bases from V and 2 bases from J, with 11 bases between. Germline V gives CDR1 SGHRS, CDR2 YFSETQ. There are 16 residues in the CDR3. CDR3 in DNA: TGCGCCAGCAGCTTAACCAGGGCGGCTGGGGCCAACGTCCTGACTTTC. It translates to CASSLTRAAGANVLTF.

The chain joins TRBV7-8 to TRBJ2-3; a possible D gene is TRBD2 (6 bases). Looked up from germline, CDR1 is SGHVS and CDR2 is FQNEAQ. With 2 bases removed from V and 4 bases from J, the gap between germline ends came to 13 bases. The CDR3 length is 15 residues. The CDR3 spells CASSLFGGTADTQYF. CDR3 DNA: TGTGCCAGCAGCTTATTTGGCGGGACCGCAGATACGCAGTATTTT.

The chain combines TRBV2 with TRBJ2-7; D may be TRBD1 (5 bases). The CDR3 length is 15 residues. From germline, CDR1 is SNHLY and CDR2 FYNNEI. V lost 4 bases, J lost 3 bases, and 16 bases lay in between. The CDR3 sequence is CASSGGARSVYEQYF. The CDR3 coding sequence is TGTGCCAGCAGTGGTGGGGCGCGCTCAGTCTACGAGCAGTACTTC.

The chain couples TRBV27 to TRBJ2-1; D might be TRBD2 (6 bases). V shed 6 bases and J shed 8 bases, with 17 bases lying between them. Looked up from germline, CDR1 is MNHEY and CDR2 is SMNVEV (reference sequence). This CDR3 spans 14 amino acids. The CDR3 protein is CASSRGTQYYEQFF. The DNA of the CDR3 is TGTGCCAGCAGCCGAGGGACTCAGTATTATGAGCAGTTCTTC.

The gene calls are TRBV3-1 (or the pseudogene TRBV3-2) and TRBJ1-5; a weak D match, TRBD1 (5 bases). Trimming removed 4 bases at V and 1 base at J, with 17 bases between. The CDR3 is 17 amino acids. CDR1 and CDR2 from the germline V gene are LGHDT and YNNKEL (reference sequence). The CDR3 coding sequence is TGTGCCAGCAGCCCCTCGGTCCTACGGGGGAGCAATCAGCCCCAGCATTTT. Protein sequence: CASSPSVLRGSNQPQHF.

This sequence joins TRBV5-6 and TRBJ2-7; TRBD1 matches at 9 bases. After removal of 1 base from V and 3 bases from J, the junction contained 5 bases not matched to a gene. The V gene's germline CDR1 is SGHDT and CDR2 YYEEEE. This CDR3 contains 15 residues. The CDR3 region has the DNA TGTGCCAGCAGCTTGCCGGGACAGGGATTCTACGAGCAGTACTTC. Protein: CASSLPGQGFYEQYF.